This TCR beta chain was identified during a study of T-cell memory formation after mild COVID-19. V gave up 7 bases and J gave up 0 bases, with 15 bases separating them. CDR1 is SQVTM, CDR2 ANQGSEA, per germline. The CDR3 contains 14 residues. Notes on the study in general: Contracting CD4+ clones were located mainly in CM and EM, and CD8+ clones in EMRA. Among clones contracting day 15 to 85, CD4/CD8 was balanced, whereas later expanders leaned CD4+.

TCRdb fed the 5' RACE reads into MiXCR, producing one record per CDR3 protein. The sample lists approximately 100,000 distinct CDR3 sequences, around 10% occurring once. This clonotype was counted at least ten times. The antigen remains unidentified. J is TRBJ1-2 and V is TRBV29-1; a possible D gene is TRBD1 (6 bases). What was sequenced was PBMCs or a T cell subset sorted from them (not recorded which). The source is a man aged 18 to 30 who had mild COVID-19 (a few samples of this study predate the infection). Cell type and time point are not known. CDR3 sequence reads: CSAWGQQTNYGYTF. In DNA form, the CDR3 reads TGCAGCGCCTGGGGGCAGCAAACTAACTATGGCTACACCTTC.